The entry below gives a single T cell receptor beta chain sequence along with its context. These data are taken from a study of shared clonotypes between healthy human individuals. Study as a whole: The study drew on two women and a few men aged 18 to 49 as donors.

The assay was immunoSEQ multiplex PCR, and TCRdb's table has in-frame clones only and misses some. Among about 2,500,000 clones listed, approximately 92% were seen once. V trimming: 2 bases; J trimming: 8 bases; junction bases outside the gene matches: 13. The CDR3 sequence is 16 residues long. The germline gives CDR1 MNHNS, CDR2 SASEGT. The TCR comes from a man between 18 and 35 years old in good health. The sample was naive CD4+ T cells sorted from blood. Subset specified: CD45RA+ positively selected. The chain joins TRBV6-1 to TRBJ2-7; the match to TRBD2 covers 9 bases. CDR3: CASSEPSIAGGPKQYF. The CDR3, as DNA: TGTGCCAGCAGTGAACCTAGTATCGCGGGGGGGCCGAAGCAGTACTTC.